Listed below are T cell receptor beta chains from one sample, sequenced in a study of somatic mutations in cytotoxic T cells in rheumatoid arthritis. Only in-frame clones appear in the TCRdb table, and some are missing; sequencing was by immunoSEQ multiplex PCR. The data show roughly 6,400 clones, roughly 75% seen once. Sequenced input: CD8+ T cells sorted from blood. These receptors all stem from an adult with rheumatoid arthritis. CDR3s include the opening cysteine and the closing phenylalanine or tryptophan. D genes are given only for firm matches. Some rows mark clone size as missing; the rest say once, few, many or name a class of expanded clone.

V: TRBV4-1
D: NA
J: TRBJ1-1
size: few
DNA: TGCGCCAGCAGCCCGACAGCGAACACTGAAGCTTTCTTT
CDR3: CASSPTANTEAFF

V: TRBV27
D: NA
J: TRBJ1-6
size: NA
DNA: TGTGCCAGCAGTCGGGTCGCAAGCGGCTATAATTCACCCCTCCACTTT
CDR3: CASSRVASGYNSPLHF

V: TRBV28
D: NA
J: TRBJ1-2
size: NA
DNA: TGTGCCAGCAGTTTCTTCCGTACTCCACTCACTAACTATGGCTACACCTTC
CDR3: CASSFFRTPLTNYGYTF

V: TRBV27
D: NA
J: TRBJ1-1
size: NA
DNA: TGTGCCAGCAGTCTTCAGGGGGAAGCTTTCTTT
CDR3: CASSLQGEAFF

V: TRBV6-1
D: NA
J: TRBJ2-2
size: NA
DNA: TGTGCCAGCAGTGACAGACGTGGGAACACCGGGGAGCTGTTTTTT
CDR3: CASSDRRGNTGELFF

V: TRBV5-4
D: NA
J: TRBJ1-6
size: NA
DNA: TGTGCCAGCAGCTTGGGGGGGTTCAGCTCCTATAATTCACCCCTCCACTTT
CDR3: CASSLGGFSSYNSPLHF

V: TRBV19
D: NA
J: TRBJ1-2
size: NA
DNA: TGTGCCAGTAGTATAACTCTGGGGGCCCACTATGGCTACACCTTC
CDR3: CASSITLGAHYGYTF

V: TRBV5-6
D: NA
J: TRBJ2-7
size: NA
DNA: TGTGCCAGCAGCTTGGGAGGGGACCACGAGCAGTACTTC
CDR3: CASSLGGDHEQYF

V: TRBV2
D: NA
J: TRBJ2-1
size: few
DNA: TGTGCCAGCAGTCCCGAGGGGGGGGCCTACAATGAGCAGTTCTTC
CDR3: CASSPEGGAYNEQFF

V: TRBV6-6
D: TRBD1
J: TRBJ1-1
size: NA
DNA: TGTGCCAGCACCCTCCCAACAGGGGGAGCTTTCTTT
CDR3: CASTLPTGGAFF

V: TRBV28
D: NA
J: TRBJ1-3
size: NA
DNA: TGTGCCAGCAGTTCCATACAGGGCGTCACTGGAAACACCATATATTTT
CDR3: CASSSIQGVTGNTIYF

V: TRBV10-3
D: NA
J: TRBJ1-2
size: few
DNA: TGTGCCATCAGTGATGGGGGGGCTGGCTACACCTTC
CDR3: CAISDGGAGYTF

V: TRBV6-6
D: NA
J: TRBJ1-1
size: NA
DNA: TGTGCCAGCAGTTACACACAGGGGAACACTGAAGCTTTCTTT
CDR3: CASSYTQGNTEAFF

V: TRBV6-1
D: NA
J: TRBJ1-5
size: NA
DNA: TGTGCCAGCAGTGAACGGGCCAGACGAGATCAGCCCCAGCATTTT
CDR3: CASSERARRDQPQHF

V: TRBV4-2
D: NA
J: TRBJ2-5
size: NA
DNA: TGTGCCAGCAGCCAAGGACAGGGAGGGAAGACCCAGTACTTC
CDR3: CASSQGQGGKTQYF